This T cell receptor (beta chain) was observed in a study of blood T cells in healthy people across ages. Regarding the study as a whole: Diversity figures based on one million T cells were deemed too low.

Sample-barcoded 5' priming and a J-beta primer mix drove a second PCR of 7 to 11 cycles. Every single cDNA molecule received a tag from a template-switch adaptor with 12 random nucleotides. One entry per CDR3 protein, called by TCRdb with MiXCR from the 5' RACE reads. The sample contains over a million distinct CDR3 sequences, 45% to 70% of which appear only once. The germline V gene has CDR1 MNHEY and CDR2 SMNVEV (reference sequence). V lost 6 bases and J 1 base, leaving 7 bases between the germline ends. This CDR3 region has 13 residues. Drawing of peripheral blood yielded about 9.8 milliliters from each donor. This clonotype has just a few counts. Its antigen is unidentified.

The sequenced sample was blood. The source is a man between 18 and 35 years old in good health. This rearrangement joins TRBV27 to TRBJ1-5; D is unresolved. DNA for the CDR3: TGTGCCAGCAGGAGAGGGAGCAATCAGCCCCAGCATTTT. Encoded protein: CASRRGSNQPQHF.